These T cell receptor beta chains were read from a single sample in a study of T cells in narcolepsy. This table comes from immunoSEQ multiplex PCR, and its TCRdb copy is limited to in-frame clones, with some not included. Of tens of thousands of clones in the sample, over 75% are singletons; the top ten hold around 9.6%. Sample: memory (CD45RA-) CD4+ T cells from blood. These receptors were taken from a human donor in good health. Each CDR3 is given with its conserved first and last residue. Fields, in order: CDR3 protein, CDR3 DNA, clone size, V gene, J gene, D gene. D genes are given only for firm matches. Only some rows state a clone size, as once, few, many or a class for expanded clones.

CASSPRPSEETQYF	TGTGCCAGCAGCCCCCGGCCGTCGGAGGAGACCCAGTACTTC	few	TRBV9	TRBJ2-5	NA
CASSVGGTSVEQYF	TGCGCCAGCAGCGTAGGGGGCACGTCAGTTGAGCAGTACTTC	NA	TRBV5-1	TRBJ2-7	TRBD1
CASSLGRASDTQYF	TGTGCCAGCAGTCTAGGGAGGGCCTCAGATACGCAGTATTTT	NA	TRBV6-5	TRBJ2-3	TRBD2
CASTRGAQETQYF	TGTGCCAGCACGCGTGGGGCCCAAGAGACCCAGTACTTC	NA	TRBV6-6	TRBJ2-5	NA
CASSKMTGMDNQPQHF	TGTGCCAGCAGTAAGATGACAGGGATGGATAATCAGCCCCAGCATTTT	NA	TRBV27	TRBJ1-5	TRBD1
CASSLGTVNYGYTF	TGTGCCAGCAGTTTAGGGACAGTTAACTATGGCTACACCTTC	NA	TRBV28	TRBJ1-2	TRBD1
CASSPGLAGVRGAGELFF	TGTGCCAGCAGCCCCGGACTAGCGGGAGTCCGAGGGGCCGGGGAGCTGTTTTTT	NA	TRBV28	TRBJ2-2	TRBD2
CASSSEINRPGQSGNTIYF	TGCGCCAGCAGCTCGGAAATTAACAGGCCAGGGCAATCTGGAAACACCATATATTTT	NA	TRBV5-1	TRBJ1-3	NA
CATRWGRDTEAFF	TGTGCCACCCGGTGGGGCAGGGACACTGAAGCTTTCTTT	NA	TRBV6-1	TRBJ1-1	NA
CASSLDTDRDRQHF	TGTGCCAGCAGCTTGGATACCGATCGGGACAGGCAGCATTTT	once	TRBV5-4	TRBJ1-5	TRBD1
CAWWDSAGVYNEQFF	TGTGCCTGGTGGGATTCAGCGGGAGTTTACAATGAGCAGTTCTTC	NA	TRBV30	TRBJ2-1	TRBD2
CASRAGAGRGGTDTQYF	TGTGCCAGCAGGGCGGGTGCCGGGCGGGGGGGCACAGATACGCAGTATTTT	NA	TRBV2	TRBJ2-3	TRBD2
CASSYSLESGTQYF	TGTGCCAGCAGTTACTCCCTTGAATCGGGGACCCAGTACTTC	NA	TRBV6-6	TRBJ2-5	NA
CASSFQGWGYTF	TGTGCCAGCAGTTTCCAGGGCTGGGGCTACACCTTC	NA	TRBV28	TRBJ1-2	NA
CASSGTLSNQPQHF	TGTGCCAGCAGCGGGACCCTTAGCAATCAGCCCCAGCATTTT	NA	TRBV28	TRBJ1-5	NA
CASSPGSSYEQYF	TGTGCCAGCTCACCGGGGTCCTCCTACGAGCAGTACTTC	NA	TRBV18	TRBJ2-7	NA
CASSSAGTTIKETQYF	TGTGCCAGCAGCTCCGCCGGGACTACCATTAAAGAGACCCAGTACTTC	few	TRBV9	TRBJ2-5	TRBD2
CASTWVLLSTEAFF	TGTGCCAGTACCTGGGTCCTTCTTTCGACTGAAGCTTTCTTT	NA	TRBV19	TRBJ1-1	NA
CASSKDYGYEQYF	TGTGCCAGCAGCAAGGACTATGGGTACGAGCAGTACTTC	NA	TRBV11-3	TRBJ2-7	NA
CASSQVPVLGGNEQFF	TGCGCCAGCAGCCAAGTACCGGTACTAGGCGGCAATGAGCAGTTCTTC	NA	TRBV4-3	TRBJ2-1	NA
CASSLDLEQYF	TGTGCCAGCAGCTTAGACCTCGAGCAGTACTTC	NA	TRBV7-9	TRBJ2-7	NA
CASSNRTSLRGTQYF	TGTGCCAGCAGCAACAGGACGTCCCTTCGGGGGACCCAGTACTTC	NA	TRBV5-8	TRBJ2-5	NA
CASSTQGVSNQPQHF	TGTGCCAGTAGTACACAGGGGGTAAGCAATCAGCCCCAGCATTTT	NA	TRBV19	TRBJ1-5	TRBD1
CASSPARGGYEQYF	TGTGCCAGTAGTCCAGCCAGAGGGGGGTACGAGCAGTACTTC	NA	TRBV19	TRBJ2-7	NA
CASSVAEGGNGYTF	TGTGCCAGCAGCGTAGCGGAGGGGGGGAATGGCTACACCTTC	NA	TRBV9	TRBJ1-2	NA
CASKSGGGNTGELFF	TGTGCCAGTAAATCTGGGGGTGGGAACACCGGGGAGCTGTTTTTT	NA	TRBV19	TRBJ2-2	NA
CASSRGTSFETQYF	TGTGCCAGCAGCCGCGGGACTAGCTTTGAGACCCAGTACTTC	few	TRBV5-8	TRBJ2-5	TRBD2
CASSPPRVERDGYTF	TGTGCCAGCAGTCCGCCCAGGGTAGAGAGGGATGGCTACACCTTC	NA	TRBV28	TRBJ1-2	NA
CASSSRDRRDQPQHF	TGTGCCAGCAGCTCCCGGGACAGGAGAGATCAGCCCCAGCATTTT	few	TRBV5-1	TRBJ1-5	TRBD1
CASIGDRRKTNYGYTF	TGTGCCAGCATCGGGGACAGGCGCAAGACTAACTATGGCTACACCTTC	NA	TRBV6-4	TRBJ1-2	TRBD1
CASSGGTGLNTEAFF	TGCGCCAGCAGCGGGGGGACAGGCCTGAACACTGAAGCTTTCTTT	NA	TRBV5-1	TRBJ1-1	TRBD1
CASTTPWGSSSSGANVLTF	TGTGCCAGCACCACTCCCTGGGGCAGTAGTAGCTCTGGGGCCAACGTCCTGACTTTC	NA	TRBV7-9	TRBJ2-6	NA
CASTDGQYEQYF	TGTGCCAGCACAGATGGCCAGTACGAGCAGTACTTC	medium-sized	TRBV7-9	TRBJ2-7	NA
CASSKSSTRDNHLEQYF	TGTGCCAGCAGCAAATCGTCAACTAGGGATAACCACCTCGAGCAGTACTTC	NA	TRBV21-1	TRBJ2-7	NA
CATLLGTNEQFF	TGTGCCACTTTACTAGGCACTAATGAGCAGTTCTTC	NA	TRBV10-3	TRBJ2-1	NA
CAISADRSSYNEQFF	TGTGCCATCAGTGCCGACCGATCCTCCTACAATGAGCAGTTCTTC	NA	TRBV10-3	TRBJ2-1	NA
CASSERTGSYEQYF	TGTGCCAGCAGTGAGCGGACAGGGAGTTACGAGCAGTACTTC	NA	TRBV6-1	TRBJ2-7	TRBD1
CASTDRGSYEQYF	TGTGCCAGCACGGACAGGGGGTCCTACGAGCAGTACTTC	NA	TRBV27	TRBJ2-7	TRBD1
CASSPPTRWEQYF	TGTGCCAGCAGTCCCCCGACCCGTTGGGAGCAGTACTTC	NA	TRBV28	TRBJ2-7	NA
CASSEAGLADLTDTQYF	TGCGCCAGCAGTGAGGCGGGACTAGCAGATCTCACAGATACGCAGTATTTT	NA	TRBV10-2	TRBJ2-3	TRBD2
CASSSGQGSNYGYTF	TGTGCCAGCAGCTCGGGACAGGGGAGCAACTATGGCTACACCTTC	NA	TRBV5-4	TRBJ1-2	TRBD1
CASKGSTDTQYF	TGTGCCAGCAAGGGGTCCACAGATACGCAGTATTTT	NA	TRBV6-5	TRBJ2-3	NA
CASSLAGSVPDTQYF	TGCGCCAGCAGCTTGGCCGGGAGCGTCCCAGATACGCAGTATTTT	NA	TRBV5-1	TRBJ2-3	NA
CASSPRQIQETQYF	TGTGCCAGCTCCCCTAGACAGATCCAAGAGACCCAGTACTTC	NA	TRBV18	TRBJ2-5	NA
CSASRLAGPISTDTQYF	TGCAGCGCCTCTAGACTAGCGGGGCCAATAAGCACAGATACGCAGTATTTT	NA	TRBV29-1	TRBJ2-3	TRBD2
CASSDRDSGSGREQFF	TGTGCCAGCAGTGACCGAGATAGCGGGTCCGGGAGGGAGCAGTTCTTC	NA	TRBV6-4	TRBJ2-1	TRBD2
CASSSRQGRQPQHF	TGTGCCAGCAGCTCACGACAGGGGAGACAGCCCCAGCATTTT	NA	TRBV7-6	TRBJ1-5	TRBD1
CASSQVEGSYEQYF	TGTGCCAGCAGCCAAGTAGAGGGATCCTACGAGCAGTACTTC	NA	TRBV4-2	TRBJ2-7	NA
CASRPSGGPEAFF	TGTGCCAGCAGGCCCTCAGGGGGCCCTGAAGCTTTCTTT	NA	TRBV6-4	TRBJ1-1	TRBD1
CASSQIWLAGETQYF	TGTGCCAGCAGCCAAATATGGCTAGCGGGAGAGACCCAGTACTTC	NA	TRBV7-9	TRBJ2-5	TRBD2
CASSTGLAGVEQYF	TGTGCCAGCAGCACCGGACTAGCGGGAGTAGAGCAGTACTTC	few	TRBV9	TRBJ2-7	TRBD2
CASSDTLRHTEAFF	TGTGCCAGCAGCGACACACTGAGACACACTGAAGCTTTCTTT	NA	TRBV6-1	TRBJ1-1	NA